Below, 21 T cell receptor beta chains from the same sample are listed, as sequenced in a study of blood T cells in healthy people across ages. It was with a sample-barcoded 5' primer and a J-beta primer mix that a second PCR of roughly 6 to 11 cycles was run. One entry per CDR3 protein, called by TCRdb with MiXCR from the 5' RACE reads. The sample carries 1.5 million to 2 million distinct CDR3 sequences, about 30% recorded once. The sample was blood. Every receptor here comes from a woman in her thirties in good health.

This clonotype was observed a handful of times. The chain has TRBV20-1 and TRBJ1-2; D is possibly TRBD1 (6 bases). V lost 3 bases to trimming and J lost 0 bases, with 14 bases between them. Germline CDR1 reads DFQATT; CDR2 reads SNEGSKA (reference sequence). This CDR3 region has 15 residues. DNA of the CDR3: TGCAGTGCTAGCGACAGGAGATCAGCTAACTATGGCTACACCTTC. Its protein is CSASDRRSANYGYTF.

The sample holds a few counts of this clonotype. V and J are TRBV27 and TRBJ2-1; D could derive from TRBD1 or TRBD2 (5 bases each). This CDR3 is 19 amino acids long. Germline CDR1 is MNHEY and CDR2 is SMNVEV (reference sequence). V was clipped by 3 bases and J by 10 bases, with 31 bases between them. CDR3 coding DNA: TGTGCCAGCAGTTTGGGTCATTCCTACCCCCTAGACAGCTCGGGGGAGCAGTTCTTC. Translating gives CASSLGHSYPLDSSGEQFF.

This clonotype turned up a few times. The rearrangement uses TRBV10-2 and TRBJ2-2; D is unclear. The CDR3 runs 14 residues. The V end lost 7 bases, the J end lost 1 base, and 10 bases lay between the germline ends. Looked up from germline, CDR1 is WSHSY and CDR2 is SAAADI. CDR3 DNA sequence: TGCGCCAGCACAATCAGCCGGAACACCGGGGAGCTGTTTTTT. The encoded protein is CASTISRNTGELFF.

This clonotype was observed a single time. This chain connects TRBV7-4 to TRBJ2-7, with D perhaps given as TRBD1 or TRBD2 (5 bases each). V was clipped by 2 bases and J by 9 bases, with 20 bases between them. The CDR3 extends over 15 amino acids. The germline V gene encodes CDR1 SGHVT and CDR2 SQSDAQ. The CDR3 protein is CASSLKGHEDWRQYF. The CDR3 DNA reads as TGTGCCAGCAGCTTAAAGGGGCACGAGGACTGGAGGCAGTACTTC.

This clonotype was counted a few times. This chain connects TRBV5-5 to TRBJ2-1, with 8 positions matching TRBD2. With V trimmed by 2 bases and J by 3 bases, 7 bases remained unmatched. CDR1 is SGHKS and CDR2 is YYEKEE in the germline V gene (reference sequence). This CDR3 is 16 amino acids long. CDR3 loop: CASSFGSSGGYNEQFF. The CDR3 coding sequence is TGTGCCAGCAGCTTCGGTTCGAGCGGGGGCTACAATGAGCAGTTCTTC. The variable domain in full, with the rest retrieved from reference TRBV5-5 and TRBJ2-1, is DAGVTQSPTHLIKTRGQQVTLRCSPISGHKSVSWYQQVLGQGPQFIFQYYEKEERGRGNFPDRFSARQFPNYSSELNVNALLLGDSALYLCASSFGSSGGYNEQFFGPGTRLTVL.

This clonotype has just a few counts. The chain links TRBV6-6 to TRBJ2-1, with 8 bases lining up with TRBD1. V trimming: 4 bases; J trimming: 4 bases; junction bases outside the gene matches: 9. The CDR3 sequence is 16 residues long. Germline V gives CDR1 MNHNY, CDR2 SVGAGI (reference sequence). The CDR3 protein is CASSSLDRVQYNEQFF. CDR3 DNA: TGTGCCAGCAGTTCCTTGGACAGGGTTCAGTACAATGAGCAGTTCTTC.

J is TRBJ2-3 and V is TRBV20-1; a possible D gene is TRBD2 (6 bases). Germline CDR1 is DFQATT and CDR2 is SNEGSKA (reference sequence). This CDR3 region has 15 residues. Trimming stripped 5 bases from V and 1 base from J, with 16 bases between. The CDR3 spells CSALAVGGGTDTQYF. CDR3 bases: TGCAGTGCTCTTGCAGTCGGGGGAGGCACAGATACGCAGTATTTT.

The chain carries TRBV3-1 and TRBJ2-5; the D gene is possibly TRBD1 (5 bases). The CDR3 length is 15 residues. Germline V gives CDR1 LGHDT, CDR2 YNNKEL (reference sequence). Trimming stripped 1 base from V and 6 bases from J, with 15 bases between. CDR3 bases: TGTGCCAGCAGCCAAGGGACAACCCAACACCAGACCCAGTACTTC. Translating it yields CASSQGTTQHQTQYF.

The J gene is TRBJ2-3, the V gene TRBV20-1, with 10 bases lining up with TRBD2. The V and J ends lost 4 bases and 2 bases, in that order; junction bases with no gene match: 6. The CDR3 has 15 amino acids. The germline V gene encodes CDR1 DFQATT and CDR2 SNEGSKA (reference sequence). CDR3 DNA: TGCAGTGCTACGTGGACTAGCGGCCCCACAGATACGCAGTATTTT. The encoded protein is CSATWTSGPTDTQYF.

On this clonotype: At one end, the junction sequence differs from germline, possibly due to a read error. The genes are TRBV5-6 and TRBJ2-4; weak D call: TRBD2 (6 bases). The J call may not be correct, given that the DNA end is closer to TRBJ2-7. Germline loops: CDR1 SGHDT, CDR2 YYEEEE. The CDR3 extends over 14 amino acids. In DNA form, the CDR3 reads TGTGCCAGCAGTTTGGAGGGTCTTGGTGGCGAGCAGTACTTC. This encodes CASSLEGLGGEQYF.

The chain joins TRBV7-2 to TRBJ2-1; TRBD2 agrees at 7 bases. The CDR3 has 15 residues. With 5 bases clipped from V and 5 bases from J, the junction kept 9 bases outside the gene matches. CDR1 is SGHTA, CDR2 FQGNSA, per germline. This CDR3 reads CASSATSVLDNEQFF. The CDR3 nucleotides are TGTGCCAGCAGCGCAACTAGCGTTTTGGACAATGAGCAGTTCTTC. The full variable domain, rest sourced from reference TRBV7-2 and TRBJ2-1, is GAGVSQSPSNKVTEKGKDVELRCDPISGHTALYWYRQSLGQGLEFLIYFQGNSAPDKSGLPSDRFSAERTGGSVSTLTIQRTQQEDSAVYLCASSATSVLDNEQFFGPGTRLTVL.

This chain links TRBV5-1 with TRBJ2-1; D might be TRBD1 or TRBD2, each matching 5 bases. The ends were cut back, 3 bases at V and 6 bases at J, with 16 bases in the middle. Per germline, CDR1 SGHRS and CDR2 YFSETQ. The CDR3 runs 15 residues. The CDR3 reads CASSYLGRFINEQFF. For the CDR3, the DNA is TGCGCCAGCAGCTACCTGGGACGTTTTATCAATGAGCAGTTCTTC.

This clonotype was recorded at least ten times. V gene TRBV10-3 combines with J gene TRBJ2-1; 10 bases align to TRBD2. CDR1 is ENHRY, CDR2 SYGVKD, per germline. This CDR3 region has 15 residues. V shed 4 bases and J 5 bases; nucleotides not matched to a gene: 5. CDR3 residues: CAISVSGRADNEQFF. The CDR3 DNA follows: TGTGCCATCAGTGTAAGCGGGAGGGCCGACAATGAGCAGTTCTTC.

V is TRBV20-1 and J is TRBJ1-4, with D possibly being TRBD1 (6 bases). Per germline, CDR1 DFQATT and CDR2 SNEGSKA (reference sequence). V lost 0 bases and J lost 6, with 11 bases in between. The CDR3 contains 14 residues. DNA of the CDR3: TGCAGTGCTAGAGATCGAGGGGGTCATGAAAAACTGTTTTTT. Translated: CSARDRGGHEKLFF.

The chain employs TRBV6-5 and TRBJ1-4, with no clear D. V was cut by 9 bases and J by 0 bases, with 11 bases left in between. The CDR3 runs 14 residues. From germline, CDR1 is MNHEY and CDR2 SVGAGI. The CDR3 DNA reads TGTGCCAGTTCCTCCAGCCCAACTAATGAAAAACTGTTTTTT. Its protein is CASSSSPTNEKLFF.

A few counts support this clonotype. This chain joins TRBV12-3 or TRBV12-4 and TRBJ2-5, with D maybe TRBD2 (5 bases). This CDR3 has 13 amino acids. The germline V and J ends were trimmed by 2 bases and 4 bases, with 8 bases remaining between them. This CDR3 reads CASSLIEGETQYF. As DNA, the CDR3 is TGTGCCAGCAGTTTAATAGAGGGAGAGACCCAGTACTTC.

This clonotype came up once. CDR3 residues: CSVVLGNSNQPQHF. The DNA of the CDR3 is TGCAGCGTTGTACTGGGGAATAGCAATCAGCCCCAGCATTTT. The gene calls are TRBV29-1 and TRBJ1-5; D remains unclear. V lost 4 bases, J lost 0 bases, and 10 bases lay in between. The CDR3 runs to 14 residues. From germline, CDR1 is SQVTM and CDR2 ANQGSEA.

In this sample, this clonotype turned up many times. This chain links TRBV12-3 or TRBV12-4 with TRBJ2-1; D not resolved. This CDR3 has 12 residues. V lost 2 bases and J 7 bases, leaving 6 bases between the germline ends. CDR3 amino acids: CASSLLSNEQFF. The CDR3 DNA sequence: TGTGCCAGCAGTTTATTGAGTAATGAGCAGTTCTTC.

This clonotype has a count of ten or more. The gene calls are TRBV12-3 or TRBV12-4 and TRBJ2-4; 7 bases agree with TRBD2. The CDR3 runs 18 residues. J lost 0 bases, V lost 6 bases, and 14 bases had no gene match. The CDR3 region is CASSPPIAGPLAKNIQYF. The DNA for the CDR3 is TGTGCCAGCAGCCCTCCAATAGCGGGCCCTCTAGCCAAAAACATTCAGTACTTC.

This clonotype occurred a few times. A much larger clone sits a single nucleotide away, making a read error possible. The chain couples TRBV7-2 to TRBJ2-1; 7 bases match TRBD2. Per germline, CDR1 SGHTA and CDR2 FQGNSA. The CDR3 is made up of 14 amino acids. Trimming at V came to 5 bases and at J to 5 bases, leaving 6 bases not matched to a gene. The CDR3 DNA follows: TGTGCCAGCAGCACGGGACTAAGCCACAATGAGCAGTTCTTC. It specifies CASSTGLSHNEQFF.

A note on this clonotype: One end of the junction fails to match germline, which may point to a read error. V is TRBV18 and J is TRBJ1-2, with 9 bases aligning to TRBD1. CDR1 is KGHSH, CDR2 LQKENI, per germline. The CDR3 contains 16 residues. CDR3: CASSPQGTGQSNGCTF. Here the CDR3 DNA reads TGTGCCAGCTCACCTCAGGGGACAGGGCAGTCGAACGGCTGCACCTTC.